This T cell receptor (beta chain) appears in the sequencing data of a study of STAT3 mutations in large granular lymphocyte leukemia (dated by TCRdb to about 2019). General notes on the study: About half of the T-LGLL patients who underwent longitudinal sequencing carried canonical activating STAT3 mutations. Over half of the T-LGLL patients were given one or more immunosuppressive therapy regimens, and around two fifths of the treated patients had a hematologic response. To reconstruct clonal hierarchy and dynamics, serial deep sequencing of TCRbeta CDR3 and STAT3 was performed in patients with T-cell large granular lymphocyte leukemia. From an initial cohort of 200 to 250 LGL patients, 20 or so representative T-LGLL cases were picked for longitudinal TCRbeta and STAT3 sequencing. As controls within the study, a couple of patients with natural killer LGL leukemia were also sequenced longitudinally. On average, sequencing was done at around 4 time points per patient, with the number of samplings ranging from 2 to 8. Here is what the overall study found, with its caveats: TCR clonotype switching after therapy was seen in about 30% of the 18 patients, with all newly emerging clones being STAT3 wild type. Several patients had a dominant TCR clone burden greater than the STAT3 mutant burden, which suggests that the STAT3 mutation arose secondarily within a clone that had already expanded. At least one immunodominant TCRbeta clonotype was identified in every T-LGLL patient, and multiple immunodominant subclonotypes were identified in about half of the T-LGLL patients. Because no samples were available when a clone first appeared, clonal expansion had to be inferred from samplings taken at other points. Linking therapy response to changes in TCR clonal burden was complicated by variable intervals between samplings and by differing treatment regimens. Since codominant clonotypes persisted in some patients, a small but highly pathogenic clone may have gone undetected.

DNA was extracted from blood mononuclear cells, and the same DNA was used for both TCR and STAT3 sequencing. This clone has only a few counts. This clone's antigen is unknown. Base quality data are lacking; no much larger clone is found one base away. Taken from the germline V gene, the CDR1 and CDR2 loops are MNHNS and SASEGT. V drops 6 bases and J drops 3 bases, leaving 14 bases in between. The CDR3 spans 14 residues, from the cysteine through the phenylalanine. CDR3 DNA is the only sequence kept; it has 42 bases, read in frame from the first base. TCRbeta libraries were sequenced on an Illumina MiSeq, averaging around 40,000 productive templates per sample. Multiplex PCR amplification was used to generate TCRbeta CDR3 libraries with the immunoSEQ assay. The study's own analysis went as follows. Following a previously defined approach, repertoire diversity was calculated, and values close to 0 point to extremely monoclonal samples. The table was pulled from immuneACCESS by TCRdb, which kept in-frame rearrangements only. Such tables lose some clones; where checked, under half of the loss comes from unresolved V genes, and the rest has no known cause. That table gives V, J and clone size, and the DNA gave D and trimming. The sample table shows under 35,000 clones, and around three quarters are seen once. The biggest ten clones account for approximately 30% of the sample.

The sequence joins TRBV6-1 to TRBJ1-1; the best D guess is TRBD1, with 5 bases matching. Sequenced: peripheral blood mononuclear cells. The clonotype was recovered from a woman aged 45-59 years with T-cell large granular lymphocyte leukemia. Some clones in this sample may be carry-over from other donors' samples. The age is the age at diagnosis. CDR3 reads: CASRGTPAYTEAFF. The bases read TGTGCCAGCAGGGGGACCCCGGCCTACACTGAAGCTTTCTTT.